The rows below give T cell receptor beta chains drawn from one sample of a study of blood T cell repertoires in COVID-19. Assay used: immunoSEQ multiplex PCR; TCRdb lists only in-frame clones, some missing. Of under 250,000 clones in the sample, 89% are singletons; the top ten hold less than 4%. The sample consisted of PBMCs or T cells enriched from blood (not recorded which). The origin of the receptors is a woman aged 30 to 39 with acute COVID-19. CDR3s leave out the opening cysteine and the closing phenylalanine or tryptophan. D genes are given only for firm matches.

v_gene	j_gene	d_gene	CDR3aa
TRBV28	TRBJ1-5	NA	AARQDSNQPQH
TRBV5-1	TRBJ2-7	NA	ASSGSSGQPYEQY
TRBV30	TRBJ1-6	TRBD1	AWSATLSSGQYNSPLH
TRBV27	TRBJ2-7	NA	ASSLSPIPQSSTARLSYEQY
TRBV29-1	TRBJ2-4	TRBD1	SVLTGPAKNIQY
TRBV24-1	TRBJ2-5	TRBD1	ATSAGTGPPPETQY
TRBV7-7	TRBJ2-5	TRBD2	ASSLGGGYQETQY
TRBV11-2	TRBJ1-2	NA	ASSPLWQGTDGYT
TRBV10-3	TRBJ1-5	NA	AISESRVLSQPQH
TRBV7-2	TRBJ1-2	TRBD1	ASSQQPPGTGMSGYT
TRBV27	TRBJ2-7	NA	ASSLQGTYEQY
TRBV19	TRBJ1-1	TRBD1	ASSKPPGQVLSSHEAF
TRBV15	TRBJ1-5	NA	ATSRADQPQH
TRBV19	TRBJ1-4	TRBD1	ASSMPGGNTNEKLF
TRBV7-9	TRBJ1-2	TRBD1	ASSSDRGGNGYT
TRBV9	TRBJ1-1	TRBD1	ASSAGQSYTEAF
TRBV27	TRBJ1-4	TRBD1	ASSTRTTGVANEKLF
TRBV29-1	TRBJ2-7	NA	SVVVGTPYFEQY
TRBV5-1	TRBJ2-1	TRBD2	ASSLASSGGRPRQF
TRBV2	TRBJ2-3	TRBD2	ASRGLAGVTDTQY
TRBV12-3/TRBV12-4	TRBJ2-1	TRBD1	ASTVGQGYEQF
TRBV25-1	TRBJ1-2	NA	ASSDPGTNGYGYT
TRBV18	TRBJ2-1	TRBD2	ASSPVGGGEQF
TRBV6-2/TRBV6-3	TRBJ2-7	NA	ASSYQDSYYEQY
TRBV19	TRBJ1-2	NA	ASSYTGNYGYT
TRBV30	TRBJ1-2	NA	AWTAGQGGYT
TRBV6-2/TRBV6-3	TRBJ1-1	NA	ASSRQATYTEAF
TRBV9	TRBJ2-1	TRBD2	ASSRGTSGYNEQF
TRBV6-5	TRBJ1-3	NA	ASRGTSLFGNTIY
TRBV5-1	TRBJ1-1	NA	ASSSQGLPNTEAF
TRBV4-2	TRBJ1-1	TRBD1	ASSQGLSRGPRHRAF
TRBV19	TRBJ1-1	TRBD1	ASSTTGEKWGGTEAF
TRBV5-4	TRBJ1-1	TRBD1	ATRTGVNTEAF
TRBV7-8	TRBJ2-4	NA	ASSSHRLAKNIQY
TRBV7-9	TRBJ2-1	NA	ASRGTNPEQF
TRBV12-3/TRBV12-4	TRBJ1-1	NA	ASSPGEYTEAF
TRBV30	TRBJ2-2	NA	AWSRQEVGGELF
TRBV30	TRBJ2-5	NA	AWTPRSTETQY
TRBV6-2/TRBV6-3	TRBJ1-1	NA	ASSSDMFTEAF